This note documents a single T cell receptor beta chain sequence. Cohort 3 recovery required two negative PCRs, clearance, or symptom resolution. This sample is part of a study of blood T cell repertoires in COVID-19. Study-level information: T cells, B-cell-depleted T cells, or PBMCs provided the cDNA or gDNA that served as material.

CDR3 length: 16 residues. Unmatched junction bases numbered 8, after V lost 4 bases and J lost 1 base. Per germline, CDR1 SGHTA and CDR2 FQGNSA. Profiling relied on immunoSEQ multiplex PCR, and the TCRdb table lists in-frame clones only, not all of them. Of about 220,000 clones detected, 82% appear once; the ten largest clones hold 3% to 4%. This receptor was identified in a woman aged 60-70 years who had recovered from COVID-19. The specimen was PBMCs or T cells enriched from blood (not recorded which). The rearrangement uses TRBV7-2 and TRBJ2-5, with 8 nucleotides matching TRBD2. The CDR3 loop reads CASSSRAGAPQETQYF. CDR3 coding DNA: TGTGCCAGCAGCTCGAGAGCGGGAGCCCCCCAAGAGACCCAGTACTTC.